This is a list of T cell receptor beta chains from one sample in a study of cytomegalovirus exposure and HLA in healthy donors. The table came from immunoSEQ multiplex PCR; TCRdb's copy has only in-frame clones and leaves some out. The table lists 70,000 to 95,000 clones, 78% of them singletons. The sequenced sample consisted of PBMCs. The receptors were gathered from a middle-aged man in good health and CMV-seronegative. The CDR3 runs from the conserved cysteine through the conserved F or W. Fields, in order: CDR3 protein, CDR3 DNA, V gene, clone size, CDR3 length, J gene, D gene. D genes are given only for firm matches. Size is stated for part of the rows, as once, few or many counts, or as a class when the clone is expanded.

CDR3 protein: CASSLRVPDEKLFF
CDR3 DNA: TGTGCCAGCAGCTTGAGAGTTCCGGATGAAAAACTGTTTTTT
V gene: TRBV5-6
clone size: .
CDR3 length: 14
J gene: TRBJ1-4
D gene: .

CDR3 protein: CASSSLRDSIQYF
CDR3 DNA: TGTGCCAGCAGTTCCCTTCGTGACAGCATTCAGTACTTC
V gene: TRBV7-3
clone size: .
CDR3 length: 13
J gene: TRBJ2-4
D gene: .

CDR3 protein: CSVPRGLGITDTQYF
CDR3 DNA: TGCAGCGTCCCTCGGGGTTTGGGAATCACAGATACGCAGTATTTT
V gene: TRBV29-1
clone size: .
CDR3 length: 15
J gene: TRBJ2-3
D gene: .

CDR3 protein: CASSPQGARQPQHF
CDR3 DNA: TGTGCCAGCAGTCCACAGGGGGCACGTCAGCCCCAGCATTTT
V gene: TRBV28
clone size: .
CDR3 length: 14
J gene: TRBJ1-5
D gene: TRBD1

CDR3 protein: CASSEQGGSNEKLFF
CDR3 DNA: TGTGCCAGCAGTGAGCAGGGCGGAAGTAATGAAAAACTGTTTTTT
V gene: TRBV2
clone size: .
CDR3 length: 15
J gene: TRBJ1-4
D gene: .

CDR3 protein: CASRFSTGNTGELFF
CDR3 DNA: TGTGCCAGCAGATTTTCCACGGGGAACACCGGGGAGCTGTTTTTT
V gene: TRBV7-6
clone size: .
CDR3 length: 15
J gene: TRBJ2-2
D gene: .

CDR3 protein: CASSSGPGQVYEQYF
CDR3 DNA: TGTGCCAGCAGTTCGGGACCGGGACAGGTCTACGAGCAGTACTTC
V gene: TRBV28
clone size: .
CDR3 length: 15
J gene: TRBJ2-7
D gene: TRBD1

CDR3 protein: CASSYQGMNTEAFF
CDR3 DNA: TGTGCCAGCAGTTATCAGGGAATGAACACTGAAGCTTTCTTT
V gene: TRBV6-5
clone size: .
CDR3 length: 14
J gene: TRBJ1-1
D gene: .

CDR3 protein: CASSLSSAYEQYF
CDR3 DNA: TGCGCCAGCAGCCTGTCCAGTGCCTACGAGCAGTACTTC
V gene: TRBV4-1
clone size: .
CDR3 length: 13
J gene: TRBJ2-7
D gene: .

CDR3 protein: CASSLTGSGEQFF
CDR3 DNA: TGTGCCAGCAGCTTAACGGGTAGCGGCGAGCAGTTCTTC
V gene: TRBV7-3
clone size: once
CDR3 length: 13
J gene: TRBJ2-1
D gene: .

CDR3 protein: CASSLGYGGNQPQHF
CDR3 DNA: TGTGCCAGCAGCTTGGGTTACGGGGGCAATCAGCCCCAGCATTTT
V gene: TRBV11-2
clone size: .
CDR3 length: 15
J gene: TRBJ1-5
D gene: .

CDR3 protein: CAWSLGQGNYEQYF
CDR3 DNA: TGTGCCTGGAGTTTGGGACAGGGGAATTACGAGCAGTACTTC
V gene: TRBV30
clone size: .
CDR3 length: 14
J gene: TRBJ2-7
D gene: TRBD1

CDR3 protein: CASSSPALGGETQYF
CDR3 DNA: TGTGCCAGCAGTTCCCCGGCCCTGGGGGGAGAGACCCAGTACTTC
V gene: TRBV27
clone size: .
CDR3 length: 15
J gene: TRBJ2-5
D gene: .

CDR3 protein: CASSLWLAPSTDTQYF
CDR3 DNA: TGTGCCAGCAGCTTATGGCTAGCGCCTAGCACAGATACGCAGTATTTT
V gene: TRBV13
clone size: .
CDR3 length: 16
J gene: TRBJ2-3
D gene: .

CDR3 protein: CASRIRHIERTEAFF
CDR3 DNA: TGTGCCAGCCGCATTCGACATATCGAGAGAACTGAAGCTTTCTTT
V gene: TRBV6-1
clone size: .
CDR3 length: 15
J gene: TRBJ1-1
D gene: .

CDR3 protein: CASSPSWEQYF
CDR3 DNA: TGTGCCAGCAGTCCTAGCTGGGAGCAGTACTTC
V gene: TRBV2
clone size: .
CDR3 length: 11
J gene: TRBJ2-7
D gene: .

CDR3 protein: CASSDLGGDTQETQYF
CDR3 DNA: TGTGCCAGCAGTGACCTGGGGGGGGATACACAAGAGACCCAGTACTTC
V gene: TRBV28
clone size: few
CDR3 length: 16
J gene: TRBJ2-5
D gene: TRBD2

CDR3 protein: CASSVHRGLETEAFF
CDR3 DNA: TGTGCCAGCTCAGTTCACAGGGGGCTGGAAACTGAAGCTTTCTTT
V gene: TRBV18
clone size: .
CDR3 length: 15
J gene: TRBJ1-1
D gene: TRBD1

CDR3 protein: CASRPPGLAGGTVSQYF
CDR3 DNA: TGTGCCAGCAGACCGCCGGGACTAGCGGGAGGTACTGTGTCGCAGTATTTT
V gene: TRBV27
clone size: .
CDR3 length: 17
J gene: TRBJ2-3
D gene: TRBD2

CDR3 protein: CAIPRRGLRAGKTVF
CDR3 DNA: TGTGCCATCCCAAGACGCGGGCTCCGGGCGGGAAAAACTGTTTTT
V gene: TRBV2
clone size: few
CDR3 length: 15
J gene: TRBJ1-4
D gene: .

CDR3 protein: CASSTYRGTEAFF
CDR3 DNA: TGTGCCAGCAGTACGTACAGGGGCACTGAAGCTTTCTTT
V gene: TRBV6-6
clone size: .
CDR3 length: 13
J gene: TRBJ1-1
D gene: TRBD1

CDR3 protein: CASSLSGDTEAFF
CDR3 DNA: TGTGCCAGCAGCTTAAGTGGAGACACTGAAGCTTTCTTT
V gene: TRBV7-3
clone size: .
CDR3 length: 13
J gene: TRBJ1-1
D gene: .

CDR3 protein: CSVAGTRFRNEQFF
CDR3 DNA: TGCAGCGTTGCTGGGACTAGATTCCGGAATGAGCAGTTCTTC
V gene: TRBV29-1
clone size: .
CDR3 length: 14
J gene: TRBJ2-1
D gene: TRBD2

CDR3 protein: CASSLAGLQPQHF
CDR3 DNA: TGTGCCAGCAGTTTGGCAGGGCTCCAGCCCCAGCATTTT
V gene: TRBV28
clone size: .
CDR3 length: 13
J gene: TRBJ1-5
D gene: .

CDR3 protein: CASSGGSSYEQYF
CDR3 DNA: TGTGCCAGCAGTGGGGGGTCCTCCTACGAGCAGTACTTC
V gene: TRBV27
clone size: .
CDR3 length: 13
J gene: TRBJ2-7
D gene: .

CDR3 protein: CASSQGLDNYEQYF
CDR3 DNA: TGTGCCAGCTCACAGGGACTAGACAACTACGAGCAGTACTTC
V gene: TRBV18
clone size: .
CDR3 length: 14
J gene: TRBJ2-7
D gene: TRBD2

CDR3 protein: CASSLKPNNEQFF
CDR3 DNA: TGCGCCAGCAGCCTGAAGCCCAACAATGAGCAGTTCTTC
V gene: TRBV5-1
clone size: .
CDR3 length: 13
J gene: TRBJ2-1
D gene: .

CDR3 protein: CASSHRTFGGELFF
CDR3 DNA: TGTGCCAGCAGCCATCGGACATTCGGCGGGGAGCTGTTTTTT
V gene: TRBV6-5
clone size: .
CDR3 length: 14
J gene: TRBJ2-2
D gene: .

CDR3 protein: CASRKLAGGYNEQFF
CDR3 DNA: TGTGCCAGCAGAAAACTAGCGGGAGGATACAATGAGCAGTTCTTC
V gene: TRBV7-6
clone size: .
CDR3 length: 15
J gene: TRBJ2-1
D gene: TRBD2

CDR3 protein: CASSPSSGLSYNEQFF
CDR3 DNA: TGTGCCAGCAGCCCTTCTAGCGGACTCTCCTACAATGAGCAGTTCTTC
V gene: TRBV7-9
clone size: few
CDR3 length: 16
J gene: TRBJ2-1
D gene: TRBD2

CDR3 protein: CASSLGTSGRVGTQYF
CDR3 DNA: TGTGCCAGCAGCCTGGGGACTAGCGGGAGGGTAGGGACCCAGTACTTC
V gene: TRBV7-9
clone size: .
CDR3 length: 16
J gene: TRBJ2-5
D gene: TRBD2

CDR3 protein: CASSLDRGPTDTQYF
CDR3 DNA: TGTGCCAGCAGCTTAGACAGGGGGCCCACAGATACGCAGTATTTT
V gene: TRBV7-3
clone size: few
CDR3 length: 15
J gene: TRBJ2-3
D gene: TRBD1

CDR3 protein: CATSYRGSGGEQFF
CDR3 DNA: TGTGCCACCAGCTACCGGGGGAGTGGAGGTGAGCAGTTCTTC
V gene: TRBV15
clone size: few
CDR3 length: 14
J gene: TRBJ2-1
D gene: .

CDR3 protein: CSSSRDSFGSF
CDR3 DNA: TGTTCCAGCAGCAGAGACAGTTTTGGTTCCTTC
V gene: TRBV7-9
clone size: .
CDR3 length: 11
J gene: TRBJ1-2
D gene: .

CDR3 protein: CASSTGTSGYNEQFF
CDR3 DNA: TGTGCCAGCAGTACAGGGACTAGCGGATACAATGAGCAGTTCTTC
V gene: TRBV7-9
clone size: .
CDR3 length: 15
J gene: TRBJ2-1
D gene: TRBD2

CDR3 protein: CASRGQGYYEQYF
CDR3 DNA: TGTGCCAGCAGGGGACAGGGATACTACGAGCAGTACTTC
V gene: TRBV2
clone size: .
CDR3 length: 13
J gene: TRBJ2-7
D gene: TRBD1

CDR3 protein: CASVPGGSRYEQYF
CDR3 DNA: TGTGCCAGCGTCCCAGGTGGGTCCCGCTACGAGCAGTACTTC
V gene: TRBV2
clone size: .
CDR3 length: 14
J gene: TRBJ2-7
D gene: .

CDR3 protein: CASRLTVNSPLHF
CDR3 DNA: TGTGCCAGTAGGTTAACGGTTAATTCACCCCTCCACTTT
V gene: TRBV19
clone size: .
CDR3 length: 13
J gene: TRBJ1-6
D gene: .

CDR3 protein: CASSSLDRQGGGNEQFF
CDR3 DNA: TGTGCCAGCAGTAGCTTAGATAGGCAGGGTGGTGGCAATGAGCAGTTCTTC
V gene: TRBV7-9
clone size: few
CDR3 length: 17
J gene: TRBJ2-1
D gene: .

CDR3 protein: CASGGGTPYGYTF
CDR3 DNA: TGTGCCAGCGGCGGAGGGACCCCCTATGGCTACACCTTC
V gene: TRBV25-1
clone size: .
CDR3 length: 13
J gene: TRBJ1-2
D gene: .

CDR3 protein: CAISAATDTQYF
CDR3 DNA: TGTGCCATCAGCGCCGCGACAGATACGCAGTATTTT
V gene: TRBV10-3
clone size: few
CDR3 length: 12
J gene: TRBJ2-3
D gene: .

CDR3 protein: CASSLTGLFNEQYF
CDR3 DNA: TGTGCCAGCAGTTTAACGGGTTTGTTCAACGAGCAGTACTTC
V gene: TRBV27
clone size: .
CDR3 length: 14
J gene: TRBJ2-7
D gene: .

CDR3 protein: CAIRENLAGGLSYEQYF
CDR3 DNA: TGTGCCATCAGAGAGAACCTAGCGGGAGGGCTCTCCTACGAGCAGTACTTC
V gene: TRBV10-3
clone size: .
CDR3 length: 17
J gene: TRBJ2-7
D gene: TRBD2

CDR3 protein: CASSYSRFTEAFF
CDR3 DNA: TGTGCCAGCAGTTACTCCCGGTTCACTGAAGCTTTCTTT
V gene: TRBV6-5
clone size: .
CDR3 length: 13
J gene: TRBJ1-1
D gene: .

CDR3 protein: CASTQSGRGTQHF
CDR3 DNA: TGTGCCAGTACTCAAAGTGGGAGGGGAACCCAGCATTTT
V gene: TRBV19
clone size: .
CDR3 length: 13
J gene: TRBJ1-5
D gene: .

CDR3 protein: CASSENVLALQAQYF
CDR3 DNA: TGTGCCAGCAGTGAAAACGTACTAGCGCTACAGGCCCAGTACTTC
V gene: TRBV25-1
clone size: .
CDR3 length: 15
J gene: TRBJ2-5
D gene: TRBD2

CDR3 protein: CASSSDSGAEQYF
CDR3 DNA: TGTGCCAGCAGCTCCGATTCAGGGGCCGAGCAGTACTTC
V gene: TRBV7-9
clone size: .
CDR3 length: 13
J gene: TRBJ2-7
D gene: .